The source of this T cell receptor beta chain is a study of blood T cell repertoires in COVID-19 (dated by TCRdb to 2018 to 2020). About the study as a whole: Samples covering the acute and convalescent phases of COVID-19 were provided by collaborators in the United States, Italy and Spain. The repertoires were made available in a free public database intended to serve as a resource for research on the immune response to SARS-CoV-2. HLA class I and class II types, where available, came from metadata supplied by the sample provider rather than from assay-based typing. Samples were obtained from the ongoing ImmuneRACE study (first 160 participants) and from 950 to 1,500 subjects provided by 6 global collaborators. The material from the prospective study consisted of cDNA or gDNA derived from T cells, B-cell-depleted T cells, or PBMCs. The dataset comprised deeply sampled blood TCRbeta repertoires from subjects exposed to, actively infected with, or recovered from COVID-19. A de-identified subject ID, COVID-19 status, age in years and sex were almost always included in the sample metadata. Broader findings and caveats from the paper: The amount of clinical and demographic metadata varied by source and participant and was provided uncurated.

As regards this clone: It lacks a known antigen. Base qualities are not recorded, but no much larger clone differs from it by a single base.

Participants in the prospective study were enrolled through a virtual design, were aged roughly 18 to 100 years, and lived in 24 United States geographic areas. In the prospective study, cohorts were assigned on the basis of participant-reported clinical history obtained from a screening survey and a study questionnaire. For ImmuneRACE Cohort 3, a participant was defined as recovered based on two consecutive negative NP/OP PCR tests, clearance by a healthcare professional, or resolution of symptoms. In the prospective study, whole blood, serum and a nasopharyngeal or oropharyngeal swab were collected from each participant by mobile phlebotomists. Additional blood draws and questionnaires over an approximately two-month period could optionally be provided by prospective study participants. Before DNA extraction, blood samples from the prospective study were shipped at room temperature or frozen.

The immunoSEQ Assay, a bias-controlled multiplex PCR, was used to amplify TCRbeta CDR3 regions from genomic DNA. The original methods were these. Within the assay, amplification of reference gene primers was used to estimate how many nucleated cells each sample contained. To quantify the absolute abundance of each unique TCRbeta CDR3 rearrangement, sequence reads were collapsed and filtered. Productive Simpson clonality was computed per sample as the square root of Simpson's diversity index over productive rearrangements. TCRdb mirrors the immuneACCESS table, restricted to in-frame sequences. Some clones are absent from its copies; in checked studies, under half trace to an unresolved V gene, and the reason for the others is unknown. From that table come the V and J calls and clone size; the DNA was used to work out D and trimming. This sample comprises about 380,000 clones, 88% of them detected only once. More than 0.95% of the sample is held by the ten biggest clonotypes.

From cysteine to phenylalanine, the CDR3 is 15 amino acids long. Solely the CDR3 DNA is kept, with 45 bases framed from the first base. Trimming at the junction amounts to 7 bases on V and 7 bases on J, and the germline ends lie 20 bases apart. The germline V gene encodes CDR1 LNHDA and CDR2 SQIVND (reference sequence). This sequence originates from a woman in her late teens or twenties who had recovered from COVID-19. The receptor chain draws on TRBV19 and TRBJ2-1; TRBD2 is a possible D gene, resting on 7 matching bases. The sequencing sample was made of PBMCs or T cells enriched from blood (not recorded which). The base sequence is TGTGCCAGTACCGAGGGGGGGGACTCGGGGAATGAGCAGTTCTTC. It specifies CASTEGGDSGNEQFF.